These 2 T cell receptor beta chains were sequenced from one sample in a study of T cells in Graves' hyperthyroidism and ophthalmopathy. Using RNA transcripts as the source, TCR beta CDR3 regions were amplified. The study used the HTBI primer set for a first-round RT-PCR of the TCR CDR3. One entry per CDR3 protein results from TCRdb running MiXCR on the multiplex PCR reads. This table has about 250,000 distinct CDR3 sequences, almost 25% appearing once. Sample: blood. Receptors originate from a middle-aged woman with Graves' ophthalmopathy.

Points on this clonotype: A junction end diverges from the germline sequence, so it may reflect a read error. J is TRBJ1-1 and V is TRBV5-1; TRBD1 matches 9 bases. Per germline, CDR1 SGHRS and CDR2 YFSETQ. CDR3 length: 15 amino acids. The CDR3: CASSTGGSGNTEAFF. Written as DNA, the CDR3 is TGTGCCAGCAGTACAGGGGGCTCGGGGAACACTGAAGCTTTCTTT.

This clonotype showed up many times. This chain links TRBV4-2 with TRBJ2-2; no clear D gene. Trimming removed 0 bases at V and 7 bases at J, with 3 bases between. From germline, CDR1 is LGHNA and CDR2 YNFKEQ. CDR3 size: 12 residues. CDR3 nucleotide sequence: TGTGCCAGCAGCCAAGAGGTCGGGGAGCTGTTTTTT. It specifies CASSQEVGELFF.